This passage covers 10 T cell receptor beta chains from one sample sequenced in a study of blood T cell repertoires in COVID-19. Assay: immunoSEQ multiplex PCR; the TCRdb copy retains only in-frame clones and omits some. The table records around 210,000 clones, about 82% of them present only once. Specimen: peripheral blood. These receptors all stem from a man in his forties or fifties with COVID-19, enrolled during active disease.

The genes are TRBV28 and TRBJ2-1, with TRBD2 identical over 10 bases. V shed 10 bases, J shed 4 bases, and the junction held 13 bases outside the gene matches. Germline V gene data show CDR1 as MDHEN and CDR2 as SYDVKM. The CDR3 has 16 residues. The DNA for the CDR3 is TGTGCCACCTCAGGGTGGCTAGCGGGGGAATACAATGAGCAGTTCTTC. Amino acid sequence: CATSGWLAGEYNEQFF. Supplemented by reference TRBV28 and TRBJ2-1, the full variable domain reads DVKVTQSSRYLVKRTGEKVFLECVQDMDHENMFWYRQDPGLGLRLIYFSYDVKMKEKGDIPEGYSVSREKKERFSLILESASTNQTSMYLCATSGWLAGEYNEQFFGPGTRLTVL.

This rearrangement joins TRBV7-9 to TRBJ2-3, with unresolved D. The germline V gene encodes CDR1 SEHNR and CDR2 FQNEAQ (reference sequence). The CDR3 covers 12 residues. With 6 bases removed from V and 5 bases from J, the gap between germline ends came to 9 bases. This CDR3 reads CASSEEEDTQYF. The CDR3 DNA follows: TGTGCCAGCAGTGAAGAGGAAGATACGCAGTATTTT.

This clone was detected once. V usage is TRBV10-3 and J usage is TRBJ2-2; D is perhaps TRBD2 (6 bases). The CDR3 extends over 15 amino acids. Germline CDR1 ENHRY, CDR2 SYGVKD. Deletions cut 10 bases from V and 7 bases from J, with 22 bases between. The CDR3 loop is CATFDWGDGSGELFF. For the CDR3, the DNA is TGTGCCACCTTCGACTGGGGAGACGGGAGCGGGGAGCTGTTTTTT.

This sequence joins TRBV27 and TRBJ2-5, with 11 bases identical to TRBD2. The CDR3 has 16 amino acids. V shed 6 bases, J shed 0 bases, and the junction held 6 bases outside the gene matches. From germline, CDR1 is MNHEY and CDR2 SMNVEV (reference sequence). CDR3 loop: CASRRTSGGNQETQYF. The DNA of the CDR3 is TGTGCCAGCAGACGTACTAGCGGGGGAAACCAAGAGACCCAGTACTTC.

This chain joins TRBV24-1 and TRBJ2-1; 12 bases map to TRBD1. The CDR3 sequence is 19 residues long. The ends lost 3 bases at V and 2 bases at J; junction bases unmatched: 10. CDR1 is KGHDR and CDR2 is SFDVKD in the germline V gene. CDR3 bases: TGTGCCACCAGTGATGTTACCGGGACAGGGGGCGCCCCCTACAATGAGCAGTTCTTC. Residues: CATSDVTGTGGAPYNEQFF.

The chain joins TRBV4-3 to TRBJ2-2, with unresolved D. There are 18 residues in the CDR3. V dropped 0 bases and J dropped 0 bases, with 14 bases sitting between them. CDR1 and CDR2 from the germline V gene are LGHNA and YSLEER. CDR3 sequence reads: CASSQDRLSDSNTGELFF. The CDR3 region has the DNA TGCGCCAGCAGCCAAGATAGGTTAAGCGATTCGAACACCGGGGAGCTGTTTTTT.

The V gene is TRBV19, the J gene TRBJ2-5, with 7 bases fitting TRBD2. CDR1 and CDR2 (germline): LNHDA, SQIVND (reference sequence). V shed 6 bases, J shed 4 bases, and the junction held 8 bases outside the gene matches. CDR3 length equals 14 residues. The CDR3 bases are TGTGCCAGTAGCGGGGGAGGGTTCCCAGAGACCCAGTACTTC. Amino acids: CASSGGGFPETQYF.

This sequence joins TRBV3-1 (or the pseudogene TRBV3-2) and TRBJ1-4; D gene ambiguous. CDR3 length equals 12 residues. V was pared by 5 bases and J by 8 bases, with 9 bases between. Germline V gene sequence: CDR1 LGHDT, CDR2 YNNKEL (reference sequence). The CDR3 DNA is TGTGCCAGCAGCAGGGCGGGAGAAAAACTGTTTTTT. Amino acids: CASSRAGEKLFF.

This clone showed up just a few times. This sequence joins TRBV27 and TRBJ1-6, with D tentatively TRBD1 (6 bases). CDR1 is MNHEY, CDR2 SMNVEV, per germline (reference sequence). The CDR3 covers 15 residues. V dropped 6 bases and J dropped 14 bases, with 23 bases sitting between them. The CDR3 protein is CASRTVGRGNSALHF. The CDR3, as DNA: TGTGCCAGCAGAACCGTAGGAAGGGGGAATTCGGCCCTCCACTTT.

For this clone: Other DNA sequences of this sample code for an identical CDR3. This chain links TRBV19 with TRBJ1-1; maybe TRBD1 (5 bases). Germline loops: CDR1 LNHDA, CDR2 SQIVND (reference sequence). V gave up 3 bases and J gave up 1 base, with 9 bases separating them. The CDR3 spans 14 residues. CDR3 region: CASSILQGNTEAFF. The CDR3 nucleotides read TGTGCCAGTAGTATCCTTCAGGGGAACACTGAAGCTTTCTTT.